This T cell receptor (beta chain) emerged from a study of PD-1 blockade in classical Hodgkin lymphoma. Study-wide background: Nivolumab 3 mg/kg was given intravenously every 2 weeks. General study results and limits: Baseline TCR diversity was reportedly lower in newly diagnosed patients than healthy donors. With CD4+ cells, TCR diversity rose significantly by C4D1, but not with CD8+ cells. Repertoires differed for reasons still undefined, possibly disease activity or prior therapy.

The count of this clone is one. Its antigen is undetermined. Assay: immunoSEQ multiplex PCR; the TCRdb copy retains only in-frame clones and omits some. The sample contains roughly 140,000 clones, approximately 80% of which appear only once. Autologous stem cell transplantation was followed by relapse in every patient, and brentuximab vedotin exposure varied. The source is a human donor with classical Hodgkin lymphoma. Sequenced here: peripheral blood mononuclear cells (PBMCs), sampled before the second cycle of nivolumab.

Here the CDR3 DNA reads TGTGCCAGCTCACCAAAAAACCAGGGAGGCAATCAGCCCCAGCATTTT. This encodes CASSPKNQGGNQPQHF. The rearrangement links TRBV18 to TRBJ1-5; D perhaps matches TRBD1 (5 bases). This CDR3 is 16 amino acids long. CDR1 is KGHSH and CDR2 is LQKENI in the germline V gene. Trimming pared 2 bases from V and 2 bases from J, leaving 13 bases between.